The 15 T cell receptor beta chains in this list originate from one sample, sequenced in a study of T cells in localized non-small cell lung cancer. Profiled with immunoSEQ multiplex PCR; TCRdb holds only in-frame clones, not every one. Counted here are tens of thousands of clones, around 81% occurring once; the ten biggest clones make up roughly 21%. Source: peripheral blood, taken before any cancer treatment. The receptors come from a female donor over 55 with stage II squamous cell lung carcinoma.

The chain is built from TRBV4-2 and TRBJ1-2, with 7 bases matching TRBD1. CDR3 size: 17 residues. V trimming: 0 bases; J trimming: 6 bases; junction bases outside the gene matches: 13. Germline-derived CDR1 and CDR2 are LGHNA and YNFKEQ. Here the CDR3 reads CASSQEIGSTGTDGYTF. DNA of the CDR3: TGTGCCAGCAGCCAAGAAATAGGGTCGACAGGGACGGATGGCTACACCTTC.

V is TRBV6-1 and J is TRBJ2-7, with 9 bases identical to TRBD1. The CDR3 contains 14 residues. The germline V gene has CDR1 MNHNS and CDR2 SASEGT. The CDR3 DNA is TGTGGATTGGCCCGGGACAGGGCTCCCTTCGAGCAGTACTTC. This codes for CGLARDRAPFEQYF.

This chain links TRBV4-3 with TRBJ2-7; 7 nucleotides align to TRBD2. V shed 1 base and J 5 bases; nucleotides not matched to a gene: 14. The length of the CDR3 is 17 residues. The germline CDR1 and CDR2 sequences are LGHNA and YSLEER. CDR3 DNA sequence: TGCGCCAGCAGCCAAGCCTCGGCGGGGGAGACTCCCCACGAGCAGTACTTC. This sequence encodes CASSQASAGETPHEQYF.

The genes are TRBV7-2 and TRBJ2-1; 7 bases agree with TRBD2. The CDR3 contains 16 residues. The trim removed 4 bases at V and 6 bases at J, leaving 12 bases unmatched. Germline V gene data show CDR1 as SGHTA and CDR2 as FQGNSA. This CDR3 reads CASSSLWTSSGNEQFF. In DNA, the CDR3 is TGTGCCAGCAGCTCGCTATGGACTAGTAGTGGCAATGAGCAGTTCTTC.

The rearrangement uses TRBV6-6 and TRBJ1-5; D perhaps matches TRBD1 (5 bases). Germline V gives CDR1 MNHNY, CDR2 SVGAGI (reference sequence). Trimming removed 5 bases at V and 6 bases at J, with 14 bases between. This CDR3 is built from 14 residues. CDR3 in amino acids: CASSPLGRGQPQHF. The CDR3 nucleotides are TGTGCCAGCAGTCCGCTGGGGAGGGGTCAGCCCCAGCATTTT.

This rearrangement joins TRBV12-5 to TRBJ1-1; D gene unclear. The CDR3 contains 14 residues. V was shortened by 4 bases and J by 0 bases, with 9 bases between the two germline ends. Germline CDR1 LGHNT, CDR2 FRNRAP. The CDR3, as DNA: TGTGCTAGTGGTTCCCGGGTCTTGAACACTGAAGCTTTCTTT. This gives the protein CASGSRVLNTEAFF.

The chain uses TRBV6-5 and TRBJ1-1, with a tentative D call TRBD1 (5 bases). This CDR3 region has 12 residues. Trimming removed 5 bases from V and 7 bases from J, with 11 bases in between. CDR1 and CDR2 (germline): MNHEY, SVGAGI. DNA for the CDR3: TGTGCCAGCAGTCCCCGACAGAGTGAAGCTTTCTTT. Amino acids: CASSPRQSEAFF.

The J gene is TRBJ2-2, the V gene TRBV5-1; 9 bases are a match to TRBD1. Germline CDR1 is SGHRS and CDR2 is YFSETQ. J lost 6 bases, V lost 5 bases, and 11 bases had no gene match. The CDR3 totals 16 residues. CDR3 region: CASRPGTGLTPGELFF. The CDR3 coding sequence is TGCGCCAGCAGACCCGGGACAGGGTTAACCCCCGGGGAGCTGTTTTTT.

The chain combines TRBV7-9 with TRBJ1-2, with 9 bases matching TRBD1. J gave up 0 bases and V 5 bases, and 7 bases lay outside the gene matches. Looked up from germline, CDR1 is SEHNR and CDR2 is FQNEAQ (reference sequence). This CDR3 spans 16 amino acids. In DNA, the CDR3 is TGTGCCAGCAGCCCGGGGACAGGGCCCCCTAACTATGGCTACACCTTC. This translates into CASSPGTGPPNYGYTF.

The chain has TRBV7-8 and TRBJ2-1; possibly TRBD2 for D (5 bases). CDR3 size: 15 residues. CDR1 is SGHVS and CDR2 is FQNEAQ in the germline V gene. V was trimmed by 1 base and J by 3 bases, leaving 10 bases between them. CDR3: CASSLGFSDYNEQFF. The DNA of the CDR3 is TGTGCCAGCAGCTTAGGCTTTAGCGACTACAATGAGCAGTTCTTC.

This sequence joins TRBV5-4 and TRBJ2-3; 7 nucleotides agree with TRBD2. Germline values: CDR1 SGHNT, CDR2 YYREEE (reference sequence). Trimming cost V 3 bases and J 8 bases; bases outside gene matches: 9. CDR3 length equals 14 residues. In DNA form, the CDR3 reads TGTGCCAGCAGCTCTAGCGGCTCCACGGCTACGCAGTATTTT. It specifies CASSSSGSTATQYF.

The chain links TRBV27 to TRBJ1-2; D is possibly TRBD1 (6 bases). Germline-derived CDR1 and CDR2 are MNHEY and SMNVEV (reference sequence). V was shortened by 2 bases and J by 7 bases, with 14 bases between the two germline ends. The CDR3 is made up of 14 amino acids. The CDR3 here is CASSLIGGRGGYTF. The CDR3 DNA reads as TGTGCCAGCAGTTTAATAGGGGGGCGAGGTGGCTACACCTTC.

This clone was picked up one time. The gene calls are TRBV2 and TRBJ1-5; D unresolved. CDR3 length equals 16 residues. Germline V gives CDR1 SNHLY, CDR2 FYNNEI. V lost 0 bases and J lost 3, with 12 bases in between. In nucleotides, the CDR3 is TGTGCCAGCAGTGAAGCGCTAGGCAGCCTCAATCAGCCCCAGCATTTT. As protein: CASSEALGSLNQPQHF.

The chain employs TRBV5-1 and TRBJ2-5; perhaps D is TRBD1 or TRBD2 (5 bases each). Between the trimmed V and J ends, which lost 4 bases and 5 bases, there was a span of 12 bases. The CDR3 has 13 amino acids. CDR1 is SGHRS and CDR2 is YFSETQ in the germline V gene. CDR3 DNA: TGCGCCAGCAGCCAGGGACGGTCGGAGACCCAGTACTTC. Translation: CASSQGRSETQYF.

Here the CDR3 reads CATSRGQGANGYTF. The CDR3 region has the DNA TGTGCCACCAGCAGAGGACAGGGGGCGAATGGCTACACCTTC. The rearrangement uses TRBV15 and TRBJ1-2; TRBD1 agrees at 10 bases. The CDR3 has 14 amino acids. With V trimmed by 1 base and J by 6 bases, 2 bases remained unmatched. Per the germline V gene, CDR1 is LNHNV and CDR2 is YYDKDF (reference sequence).